Each of the 28 T cell receptor beta chains below was sequenced from the same sample in a study of T cells of healthy individuals. TCRdb called the 5' RACE reads again in MiXCR, with one record for every CDR3 protein. The repertoire includes nearly 100,000 distinct CDR3 sequences, around 17% of them detected once, and 6.2% sits in the top ten. All receptors come from a human donor in good health.

This clonotype was seen many times. J is TRBJ2-7 and V is TRBV6-5; 9 bases match TRBD1. The CDR3 consists of 14 residues. The V and J ends lost 5 bases and 5 bases, in that order; junction bases with no gene match: 7. From germline, CDR1 is MNHEY and CDR2 SVGAGI. The CDR3 coding sequence is TGTGCCAGCAGTCCCGGGACAGGGCCGCACGAGCAGTACTTC. Its translation is CASSPGTGPHEQYF.

The rearrangement links TRBV6-5 to TRBJ2-3; D might be TRBD1 or TRBD2, each matching 5 bases. CDR1 and CDR2 (germline): MNHEY, SVGAGI. The CDR3 contains 14 residues. Trimming took off 2 bases at V and 1 base at J, with 7 bases between the two ends. The CDR3 loop reads CASSYVGGTDTQYF. The CDR3 bases are TGTGCCAGCAGTTACGTGGGGGGCACAGATACGCAGTATTTT.

This clonotype was seen a handful of times. The gene calls are TRBV28 and TRBJ2-3, with D unclear. Germline loops: CDR1 MDHEN, CDR2 SYDVKM. The germline V and J ends were trimmed by 6 bases and 4 bases, with 14 bases remaining between them. The CDR3 is 14 amino acids. The CDR3 DNA sequence: TGTGCCAGCAGCCCTTATGTAGTCCCAGATACGCAGTATTTT. It translates to CASSPYVVPDTQYF.

This clonotype was seen only once. The V call is TRBV5-1, the J call TRBJ2-1; 10 bases line up with TRBD2. V lost 0 bases to trimming and J lost 8 bases; unmatched junction nucleotides: 5. The CDR3 totals 15 residues. CDR1 and CDR2 (germline): SGHRS, YFSETQ. Here the CDR3 DNA reads TGCGCCAGCAGCTTGGAGAGCGGGAGGGGTGATGAGCAGTTCTTC. Its protein is CASSLESGRGDEQFF.

This clonotype was seen repeatedly, ten times or more. The J gene is TRBJ1-1, the V gene TRBV20-1; 7 bases are a match to TRBD1. CDR3 length: 12 amino acids. CDR1 is DFQATT, CDR2 SNEGSKA, per germline (reference sequence). CDR3 amino acids: CSQGVRITEAFF. The CDR3 DNA is TGCAGCCAGGGGGTGAGGATCACTGAAGCTTTCTTT.

The table lists this clonotype with a few counts. The chain has TRBV12-3 or TRBV12-4 and TRBJ2-1; TRBD2 is a possible D gene (5 bases). The ends were cut back, 6 bases at V and 9 bases at J, with 21 bases in the middle. The CDR3 is 15 amino acids. Here the CDR3 reads CASRHSGLAKAEQFF. CDR3 DNA: TGTGCCAGCAGACACTCCGGACTGGCCAAAGCTGAGCAGTTCTTC.

This sequence joins TRBV20-1 and TRBJ2-2; a possible D gene is TRBD2 (6 bases). The ends were cut back, 0 bases at V and 12 bases at J, with 20 bases in the middle. CDR1 and CDR2 (germline): DFQATT, SNEGSKA (reference sequence). This CDR3 contains 15 residues. CDR3: CSARDFRDSGFQLFF. The CDR3 bases are TGCAGTGCTAGAGATTTCCGGGACTCGGGTTTCCAGCTGTTTTTT.

The chain joins TRBV27 to TRBJ2-7; 9 positions match TRBD1. The trim removed 4 bases at V and 4 bases at J, leaving 14 bases unmatched. Per the germline V gene, CDR1 is MNHEY and CDR2 is SMNVEV (reference sequence). This CDR3 is built from 17 residues. CDR3 sequence reads: CASSWGLTGQGEYEQYF. DNA of the CDR3: TGTGCCAGCAGTTGGGGCCTAACGGGACAGGGCGAGTACGAGCAGTACTTC.

CDR3 amino acids: CASWDRTLVYEQYF. The CDR3 region has the DNA TGTGCCAGCTGGGACAGGACCCTAGTCTACGAGCAGTACTTC. The chain recombines TRBV5-6 with TRBJ2-7; TRBD1 matches 8 bases. Unmatched junction bases numbered 9, after V lost 7 bases and J lost 3 bases. Germline V gives CDR1 SGHDT, CDR2 YYEEEE. This CDR3 has 14 residues.

This clonotype was picked up many times. The gene calls are TRBV6-6 and TRBJ2-5, with D perhaps TRBD1 or TRBD2 (6 bases each). Trimming pared 0 bases from V and 2 bases from J, leaving 16 bases between. Germline V CDR1 and CDR2: MNHNY, SVGAGI (reference sequence). The CDR3 consists of 17 residues. The CDR3 DNA sequence: TGTGCCAGCAGTTACTCGATTTCGGGGGCTCGGCAAGAGACCCAGTACTTC. This sequence encodes CASSYSISGARQETQYF.

This clonotype was observed a few times. The chain has TRBV5-1 and TRBJ2-7; TRBD1 matches at 9 bases. The CDR3 is made up of 14 amino acids. Germline CDR1 reads SGHRS; CDR2 reads YFSETQ. The V and J ends lost 4 bases and 4 bases, in that order; junction bases with no gene match: 6. In nucleotides, the CDR3 is TGCGCCAGCAGCCTGGGACAGGGTCTGTACGAGCAGTACTTC. Encoded protein: CASSLGQGLYEQYF.

The rearrangement joins TRBV7-2 to TRBJ2-3; 8 bases map to TRBD1. V lost 2 bases and J lost 4; bases outside the gene matches: 11. The germline gives CDR1 SGHTA, CDR2 FQGNSA. The CDR3 is made up of 17 amino acids. This CDR3 is CASSLFGGRGPPDTQYF. The CDR3 coding sequence is TGTGCCAGCAGCTTATTCGGCGGCAGGGGGCCCCCAGATACGCAGTATTTT.

In this sample, this clonotype turned up many times. V gene TRBV20-1 combines with J gene TRBJ2-7, with a tentative D call TRBD1 (5 bases). V was shortened by 6 bases and J by 3 bases, with 18 bases between the two germline ends. Germline V CDR1 and CDR2: DFQATT, SNEGSKA (reference sequence). The CDR3 runs 14 residues. CDR3 nucleotide sequence: TGCAGTGCAACCGGACAAGGTTTCAGCTACGAGCAGTACTTC. It translates to CSATGQGFSYEQYF.

This clonotype appeared a few times. CDR3 in amino acids: CASSSDNTAGYTF. CDR3 coding DNA: TGTGCCAGCAGCTCAGATAATACAGCTGGCTACACCTTC. The chain links TRBV7-9 to TRBJ1-2; D is uncertain. This CDR3 contains 13 residues. Germline V lookup: CDR1 SEHNR, CDR2 FQNEAQ (reference sequence). V was cut by 4 bases and J by 7 bases, with 13 bases left in between.

The rearrangement joins TRBV20-1 to TRBJ2-3; the D call may be TRBD1 or TRBD2 (5 bases each). Germline V gene lookup returns CDR1 DFQATT and CDR2 SNEGSKA (reference sequence). This CDR3 region has 15 residues. V lost 4 bases and J 2 bases, leaving 16 bases between the germline ends. In DNA, the CDR3 is TGCAGTGCTACCCTACCTAGGGACCCCACAGATACGCAGTATTTT. Amino acid sequence: CSATLPRDPTDTQYF.

The chain recombines TRBV20-1 with TRBJ1-6; D possibly corresponds to TRBD1 (6 bases). Germline V gives CDR1 DFQATT, CDR2 SNEGSKA (reference sequence). The CDR3 extends over 14 amino acids. V was clipped by 0 bases and J by 9 bases, with 12 bases between them. The CDR3 region is CSARDNRDSSPLHF. In nucleotides, the CDR3 is TGCAGTGCTAGAGATAACAGGGATAGTTCACCCCTCCACTTT.

At least ten counts were recorded for this clonotype. The rearrangement joins TRBV6-5 to TRBJ1-2; 7 bases match TRBD1. The CDR3 is made up of 14 amino acids. Germline loops: CDR1 MNHEY, CDR2 SVGAGI. Unmatched junction bases numbered 9, after V lost 3 bases and J lost 8 bases. The CDR3 protein is CASSYLQGIGGYTF. DNA of the CDR3: TGTGCCAGCAGTTATTTACAGGGGATAGGCGGCTACACCTTC.

Here the CDR3 reads CASSSSRQGEQYF. The CDR3 DNA is TGTGCCAGCAGCTCATCGAGGCAGGGGGAGCAGTACTTC. V is TRBV11-3 and J is TRBJ2-7; a weak D match, TRBD1 (6 bases). Per the germline V gene, CDR1 is SGHNT and CDR2 is YENEEA. The CDR3 spans 13 residues. The germline V and J ends were trimmed by 4 bases and 7 bases, with 14 bases remaining between them.

The rearrangement links TRBV7-9 to TRBJ2-7; D is possibly TRBD1 (6 bases). Germline V gives CDR1 SEHNR, CDR2 FQNEAQ (reference sequence). The CDR3 consists of 14 residues. V dropped 5 bases and J dropped 2 bases, with 13 bases sitting between them. The CDR3 DNA follows: TGTGCCAGCAGCAACGGACAGCGAACCTACGAGCAGTACTTC. The encoded protein is CASSNGQRTYEQYF.

There are many counts of this clonotype. The gene calls are TRBV7-9 and TRBJ2-7, with D uncertain. V was trimmed by 3 bases and J by 1 base, leaving 1 base between them. Germline loops: CDR1 SEHNR, CDR2 FQNEAQ (reference sequence). This CDR3 has 11 residues. As DNA, the CDR3 is TGTGCCAGCAGCTTTTCCTACGAGCAGTACTTC. It is translated as CASSFSYEQYF.

This clonotype was counted many times. The chain carries TRBV4-2 and TRBJ2-7; TRBD1 agrees at 7 bases. The CDR3 covers 16 residues. CDR1 and CDR2 (germline): LGHNA, YNFKEQ. The V gene end was trimmed by 4 bases and the J gene end by 4 bases; junction bases not matched to a gene: 13. The CDR3 here is CASSPLVGTAPYEQYF. As DNA, the CDR3 is TGTGCCAGCAGCCCACTTGTCGGGACAGCGCCATACGAGCAGTACTTC.

This clonotype showed up just a few times. The gene calls are TRBV19 and TRBJ1-5, with 10 bases identical to TRBD1. V lost 6 bases and J lost 4; bases outside the gene matches: 6. Germline CDR1 reads LNHDA; CDR2 reads SQIVND (reference sequence). The CDR3 length is 15 residues. The DNA of the CDR3 is TGTGCCAGTAGCACCGGGACAGGGGCAAATCAGCCCCAGCATTTT. It yields the protein CASSTGTGANQPQHF.

This chain uses TRBV6-2 or TRBV6-3 with TRBJ2-1, with 9 bases lining up with TRBD1. The CDR3 has 15 amino acids. J lost 12 bases, V lost 5 bases, and 14 bases had no gene match. CDR1 and CDR2 from the germline V gene are MNHEY and SVGEGT. The CDR3 sequence: CASSTGTGSVLMQFF. The CDR3 coding sequence is TGTGCCAGCAGTACCGGGACAGGGTCCGTTTTGATGCAGTTCTTC.

This clonotype was counted a few times. This sequence joins TRBV7-8 and TRBJ2-2, with 11 bases matching TRBD1. The trim removed 7 bases at V and 3 bases at J, leaving 4 bases unmatched. CDR1 is SGHVS and CDR2 is FQNEAQ in the germline V gene. CDR3 size: 15 residues. The CDR3 bases are TGTGCCAGCATACCGGGACAGGGGGACACCGGGGAGCTGTTTTTT. Translation: CASIPGQGDTGELFF.

The V and J genes are TRBV6-6 and TRBJ1-5; no clear D gene. The CDR3 is made up of 16 amino acids. V was pared by 2 bases and J by 0 bases, with 11 bases between. CDR1 and CDR2 (germline): MNHNY, SVGAGI (reference sequence). The CDR3: CASSYVVDYSNQPQHF. The CDR3, as DNA: TGTGCCAGCAGTTACGTGGTAGACTATAGCAATCAGCCCCAGCATTTT.

This clonotype was seen more than once but under ten times. J is TRBJ2-1 and V is TRBV5-1, with 12 bases that match TRBD1. V trimming: 3 bases; J trimming: 8 bases; junction bases outside the gene matches: 3. The germline CDR1 and CDR2 sequences are SGHRS and YFSETQ. This CDR3 spans 14 amino acids. CDR3 DNA sequence: TGCGCCAGCAGCTCCCGGGACAGGGGGCATGAGCAGTTCTTC. This gives the protein CASSSRDRGHEQFF.

The CDR3: CASSYSGPFTDTQYF. As DNA, the CDR3 is TGTGCCAGCAGTTACTCTGGGCCTTTCACAGATACGCAGTATTTT. The V call is TRBV6-6, the J call TRBJ2-3, with D unresolved. CDR3 length equals 15 residues. CDR1 and CDR2 (germline): MNHNY, SVGAGI (reference sequence). Trimming took 0 bases from V and 2 from J, leaving 9 bases between them.

This clonotype was observed at least ten times. This sequence joins TRBV28 and TRBJ1-1, with 9 nucleotides matching TRBD1. This CDR3 is built from 14 residues. Germline values: CDR1 MDHEN, CDR2 SYDVKM. V was pared by 5 bases and J by 7 bases, with 8 bases of the junction left unmatched. The CDR3 coding sequence is TGTGCCAGCAGTAAAGGACAGGGGCCGTTTGAAGCTTTCTTT. It specifies CASSKGQGPFEAFF.